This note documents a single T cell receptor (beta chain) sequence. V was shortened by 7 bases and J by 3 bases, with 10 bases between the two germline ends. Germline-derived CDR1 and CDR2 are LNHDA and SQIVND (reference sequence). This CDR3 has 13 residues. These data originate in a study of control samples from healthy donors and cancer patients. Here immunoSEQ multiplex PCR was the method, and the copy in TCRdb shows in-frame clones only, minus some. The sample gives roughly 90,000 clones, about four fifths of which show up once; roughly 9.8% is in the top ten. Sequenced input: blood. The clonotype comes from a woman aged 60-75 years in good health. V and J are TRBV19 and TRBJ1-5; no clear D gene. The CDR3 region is CASIGRFNQPQHF. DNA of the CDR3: TGTGCCAGTATAGGACGGTTCAATCAGCCCCAGCATTTT.